These 18 T cell receptor beta chains share one sample of origin, sequenced in a study of T cell repertoires in cytomegalovirus infection. In TCRdb, the reads were re-called with MiXCR into one record per CDR3 protein. This table has 300,000 or so distinct CDR3 sequences, about 9.1% appearing once. The sequencing sample was made of PBMCs. These receptors were collected from a human donor in good health (CMV status not recorded). Some clones in this sample may be carry-over from other donors' samples.

V usage is TRBV5-1 and J usage is TRBJ1-2, with unresolved D. Germline V gene lookup returns CDR1 SGHRS and CDR2 YFSETQ. V was shortened by 0 bases and J by 0 bases, with 12 bases between the two germline ends. This CDR3 contains 16 residues. CDR3 protein: CASSLVGELSNYGYTF. CDR3 in DNA: TGCGCCAGCAGCTTGGTTGGCGAACTCTCTAACTATGGCTACACCTTC.

This clonotype was found a few times. This chain uses TRBV7-2 with TRBJ1-1; no definite D call. Trimming removed 3 bases at V and 0 bases at J, with 11 bases between. The CDR3 extends over 15 amino acids. Germline loops: CDR1 SGHTA, CDR2 FQGNSA. CDR3 in amino acids: CASSFVAFLNTEAFF. DNA for the CDR3: TGTGCCAGCAGCTTTGTCGCCTTCCTGAACACTGAAGCTTTCTTT.

The genes are TRBV20-1 and TRBJ2-1; D possibly corresponds to TRBD2 (7 bases). This CDR3 is built from 13 residues. Between the trimmed V and J ends, which lost 4 bases and 10 bases, there was a span of 17 bases. Germline CDR1 is DFQATT and CDR2 is SNEGSKA (reference sequence). The DNA of the CDR3 is TGCAGTGCTATAGTGGGGGGGCGACGGGAGCAGTTCTTC. It is translated as CSAIVGGRREQFF.

This clonotype was seen only a few times. The chain carries TRBV20-1 and TRBJ1-2; D ambiguous. The CDR3 loop spans 13 amino acids. Germline lookup yields CDR1 DFQATT and CDR2 SNEGSKA (reference sequence). V gave up 3 bases and J gave up 0 bases, with 8 bases separating them. The CDR3 bases are TGCAGTGCTAGCTCCTCCTCTAACTATGGCTACACCTTC. Protein: CSASSSSNYGYTF.

V is TRBV5-4 and J is TRBJ2-5; D call uncertain. The length of the CDR3 is 12 residues. Trimming pared 3 bases from V and 4 bases from J, leaving 7 bases between. Germline CDR1 and CDR2: SGHNT and YYREEE (reference sequence). The CDR3: CASSYPRETQYF. CDR3 in DNA: TGTGCCAGCAGCTACCCGAGAGAGACCCAGTACTTC.

This clonotype was seen repeatedly, ten times or more. The genes are TRBV19 and TRBJ1-1, with 10 nucleotides matching TRBD1. The CDR3 spans 17 residues. Germline V lookup: CDR1 LNHDA, CDR2 SQIVND (reference sequence). V trimming: 5 bases; J trimming: 0 bases; junction bases outside the gene matches: 9. CDR3 protein: CASSVRQGAVMNTEAFF. The CDR3 bases are TGTGCCAGTAGTGTAAGACAGGGGGCGGTTATGAACACTGAAGCTTTCTTT.

This clonotype has a handful of counts. The V call is TRBV12-3 or TRBV12-4, the J call TRBJ2-5, with 9 bases matching TRBD1. After removal of 5 bases from V and 7 bases from J, the junction contained 11 bases not matched to a gene. The CDR3 totals 15 residues. CDR3 sequence reads: CASSHLRTGDPTQYF. CDR3 DNA sequence: TGTGCCAGCAGTCACCTAAGGACAGGGGATCCGACCCAGTACTTC.

The chain joins TRBV6-2 or TRBV6-3 to TRBJ2-7, with 8 bases identical to TRBD1. From germline, CDR1 is MNHEY and CDR2 SVGEGT. This CDR3 has 13 residues. V shed 6 bases, J shed 3 bases, and the junction held 4 bases outside the gene matches. The CDR3 spells CASSRDRIYEQYV. CDR3 DNA: TGTGCCAGCAGCCGGGACAGGATCTACGAGCAGTACGTC.

This clonotype was seen many times. The chain combines TRBV28 with TRBJ1-1; TRBD1 aligns across 8 bases. The germline V gene has CDR1 MDHEN and CDR2 SYDVKM. V lost 8 bases, J lost 1 base, and 6 bases stayed unmatched. This CDR3 is 14 amino acids long. CDR3 bases: TGTGCCAGCGCACAGACAGGGGCGAACACTGAAGCTTTCTTT. Its translation: CASAQTGANTEAFF.

This chain links TRBV29-1 with TRBJ2-3; the match to TRBD2 covers 7 bases. The CDR3 runs to 17 residues. Germline CDR1 SQVTM, CDR2 ANQGSEA. J lost 1 base, V lost 0 bases, and 10 bases had no gene match. The CDR3 coding sequence is TGCAGCGTTGAAGATCGGCGGGGGAAAGGGGGCACAGATACGCAGTATTTT. Translated, it gives CSVEDRRGKGGTDTQYF.

This clonotype was observed at least ten times. The V call is TRBV20-1, the J call TRBJ2-2; no clear D gene. CDR3 length: 15 amino acids. Germline V lookup: CDR1 DFQATT, CDR2 SNEGSKA (reference sequence). Trimming shortened V by 1 base and J by 0 bases, and 9 bases separated the two germline ends. As DNA, the CDR3 is TGCAGTGCTAGAGCGGGCCTCTCGAACACCGGGGAGCTGTTTTTT. Translating it yields CSARAGLSNTGELFF.

This clonotype was seen ten or more times. The gene calls are TRBV12-3 or TRBV12-4 and TRBJ1-4; D unclear. This CDR3 is 15 amino acids long. With 5 bases removed from V and 0 bases from J, the gap between germline ends came to 10 bases. The CDR3 reads CASSPGRATNEKLFF. CDR3 coding DNA: TGTGCCAGCAGTCCCGGACGGGCAACTAATGAAAAACTGTTTTTT.

This clonotype has at least ten counts. The V and J genes are TRBV7-2 and TRBJ2-2; perhaps TRBD1 as D (6 bases). This CDR3 is built from 13 residues. Trimming shortened V by 6 bases and J by 4 bases, and 9 bases separated the two germline ends. Germline CDR1 SGHTA, CDR2 FQGNSA. As DNA, the CDR3 is TGTGCCAGCAGACCGACAGGCACCGGGGAGCTGTTTTTT. Translating gives CASRPTGTGELFF.

The sample holds many counts of this clonotype. The V call is TRBV20-1, the J call TRBJ2-5; 7 nucleotides line up with TRBD1. The germline V gene has CDR1 DFQATT and CDR2 SNEGSKA (reference sequence). This CDR3 is built from 14 residues. V lost 4 bases and J lost 3; bases outside the gene matches: 8. CDR3 DNA sequence: TGCAGTGCTATCGACAGGGCTAGGGAAGAGACCCAGTACTTC. Residues: CSAIDRAREETQYF.

The sample holds a few counts of this clonotype. This sequence joins TRBV6-2 or TRBV6-3 and TRBJ2-1; no definite D call. Germline V gene data show CDR1 as MNHEY and CDR2 as SVGEGT. The CDR3 contains 15 residues. V lost 6 bases to trimming and J lost 1 base, with 13 bases between them. The CDR3 region is CASSPGVPSYNEQFF. CDR3 DNA sequence: TGTGCCAGCAGCCCCGGAGTACCGTCCTACAATGAGCAGTTCTTC.

Notes on this clonotype: The junction departs from germline at one end; a sequencing error may be responsible. The rearrangement links TRBV20-1 to TRBJ1-6; D unresolved. Germline V gene lookup returns CDR1 DFQATT and CDR2 SNEGSKA (reference sequence). The CDR3 runs to 15 residues. The CDR3 is CSASKERAYNSPHHF. CDR3 DNA sequence: TGCAGTGCTAGCAAAGAGAGGGCTTATAATTCACCCCACCACTTT.

Ten or more counts support this clonotype. The rearrangement joins TRBV6-5 to TRBJ1-5; unclear D gene. Trimming shortened V by 6 bases and J by 7 bases, and 13 bases separated the two germline ends. The CDR3 has 13 amino acids. Germline CDR1 reads MNHEY; CDR2 reads SVGAGI. For the CDR3, the DNA is TGTGCCAGCAGCCCCCCCGGACGGCAGCCCCAGCATTTT. Translated: CASSPPGRQPQHF.

This sequence joins TRBV7-9 and TRBJ2-5; D perhaps matches TRBD1 (5 bases). Trimming took off 4 bases at V and 2 bases at J, with 14 bases between the two ends. The CDR3 sequence is 15 residues long. CDR1 and CDR2 from the germline V gene are SEHNR and FQNEAQ (reference sequence). Here the CDR3 reads CASSSQQGSQETQYF. In DNA, the CDR3 is TGTGCCAGCAGCTCTCAGCAGGGTTCTCAAGAGACCCAGTACTTC. The full variable domain, rest sourced from reference TRBV7-9 and TRBJ2-5, is DTGVSQNPRHKITKRGQNVTFRCDPISEHNRLYWYRQTLGQGPEFLTYFQNEAQLEKSRLLSDRFSAERPKGSFSTLEIQRTEQGDSAMYLCASSSQQGSQETQYFGPGTRLLVL.